This T cell receptor (beta chain) was identified in a study of shared clonotypes between healthy human individuals (dated by TCRdb to about 2020). With regard to the full study: The cohort included three men and a couple of women between 18 and 49 years of age. To estimate repertoire size and how much clonotype sharing occurs between individuals, the study deeply sequenced the blood TCR repertoires of several healthy adults. To increase sequencing depth and limit assay-specific biases, different laboratories used diverse techniques to prepare libraries and sequence TCR repertoires. Between about 0.8 and 9.5 billion PBMCs per donor were obtained by leukapheresis. For each donor, three plates each were used for CD4 naive and CD4 memory, two plates were used for CD8 naive, and one plate was used for CD8 memory. Beyond this particular receptor, the publication reports: Incomplete sequencing was indicated by rarefaction of sorted-subset datasets, despite the large sequencing depth. Because the study included a small number of donors, the genetic and exposure-history diversity represented was limited. Naive subsets generally had larger estimated clonotype richness than memory subsets. Sampling was limited to blood, and TCR repertoires in tissue likely differ from TCR repertoires in blood. Pairwise subsampling indicated that sequencing depth was expected to affect the degree of clonotype sharing among donors. About 4.5% of naive CD4, 3.5% of naive CD8, roughly 2.5% of memory CD4, and about 0.4% of memory CD8 clonotypes were shared across several donors. Compared with non-shared clonotypes, the clonotypes found in all four sorted-subset donors had higher generation probabilities.

Healthy HIV-negative adults with no recently reported acute infections or vaccinations were included as donors. Every donor was a Caucasian adult living in Nashville, Tennessee, USA. CD4+ T cells were enriched by magnetic negative selection; naive cells were then positively selected on CD45RA, and the negative fraction formed the memory subset. Blood was collected by leukapheresis, and PBMCs were isolated by Ficoll-Histopaque density gradient centrifugation and then cryopreserved in liquid nitrogen vapor phase. Analytical flow cytometry was used to check the purity and quantity of every magnetically sorted T cell population. Each sorted fraction had its genomic DNA isolated and then quantified by UV absorbance on a Nanodrop 2000c. Using the deep immunoSEQ assay, multiplex PCR amplified TCR CDR3 regions from genomic DNA. Genomic DNA extracted from each cell subset was distributed evenly over all wells of several immunoSEQ 96-well plates, and each plate served as one replicate. For sorted subsets, each replicate PCR was loaded with about 200 ng genomic DNA, equivalent to 25,000 to 30,000 T cell genomes. Purified libraries were measured with a Qubit 3.0 fluorometer, size-checked on a Bioanalyzer 2100, and measured again with the KAPA Library Quantification kit. Every immunoSEQ 96-well plate was sequenced on a separate single-read 150-cycle Illumina NextSeq 550 flow cell. In the original analysis: Because only junctional sequences without quality scores were contained in the immunoSEQ output, filtering matching that applied to full-length reads could not be performed. Sequences were annotated with PyIR, a Python wrapper for IgBLAST v1.9, using IMGT germline references to assign V/J genes and CDR3. Reads were removed for weak V/J assignments (E-value above 1e-6), missing CDR3, stop codons, out-of-frame junctions, or ambiguous translated residues. V3J clonotypes were defined as sequences sharing an identical inferred V gene, J gene, and CDR3 amino acid sequence. To compute the percentage overlap between repertoires, the number of shared unique clonotypes was divided by the size of the smaller repertoire. RTK rarefaction, the Chao1 estimator, and Recon v2.1 estimates of unobserved clonotypes were used to assess repertoire richness. OLGA was used to compute generation probabilities for all TCRbeta clonotypes that the gDNA method yielded from a few donors. Not all clones reach the TCRdb copy of this immuneACCESS table, which keeps in-frame sequences only. Checked studies attribute under half of the gap to unresolved V genes and leave the rest unexplained. V, J and clone size are taken as reported in that table, and D and trimming were inferred from the DNA itself. The sample has about a million clones on record, around three quarters of them singletons. The top ten clones comprise about 0.89% of the sample.

Its CDR3 holds 13 amino acids, cysteine through phenylalanine. CDR3 DNA is the only sequence kept; it has 39 bases, read in frame from the first base. Looking up the germline V gene yields CDR1 SNHLY and CDR2 FYNNEI. V is clipped by 5 bases and J by 5 bases, and the sequence between their germline boundaries is 10 bases long. This clone was seen repeatedly, ten times or more. Its antigen is currently not known. No per-base quality is available; no much larger clone lies one base away. Sample: memory CD4+ T cells from PBMCs. The meaning of the sample's cell subset or site label: CD45RA-negative fraction. The clonotype originates from a man younger than 30 in good health. Some clones in this sample may be carry-over from other donors' samples. Recombination connected TRBV2 to TRBJ1-5; the D gene is not confidently resolved. The CDR3 region reads CASSFAGDQPQHF. At the DNA level, the sequence is TGTGCCAGCAGTTTTGCAGGAGATCAGCCCCAGCATTTT.